This passage covers 17 T cell receptor beta chains from one sample sequenced in a study of Ad26.COV2.S vaccination and SARS-CoV-2 variants. Some clones are missing from TCRdb's copy, which holds only in-frame ones; the method was immunoSEQ multiplex PCR. The data contain over 90,000 clones, around three quarters of them seen just once; the ten biggest clones take up approximately 15%. The sample here was peripheral blood, taken after recovery from COVID-19. These receptors came from a human donor who had recovered from COVID-19.

This clone has a handful of counts. The chain uses TRBV3-1 (or the pseudogene TRBV3-2) and TRBJ1-6, with D perhaps TRBD1 (6 bases). V gave up 3 bases and J gave up 7 bases, with 13 bases separating them. The germline gives CDR1 LGHDT, CDR2 YNNKEL (reference sequence). CDR3 size: 15 residues. The CDR3 loop is CASSQGGYPNSPLHF. The CDR3 bases are TGTGCCAGCAGCCAGGGGGGCTACCCCAATTCACCCCTCCACTTT.

The chain employs TRBV7-7 and TRBJ2-3, with D perhaps matching TRBD1 (5 bases). V lost 5 bases to trimming and J lost 3 bases, with 12 bases between them. CDR1 is SSHAT, CDR2 FNYEAQ, per germline (reference sequence). There are 14 residues in the CDR3. Written as DNA, the CDR3 is TGTGCCAGCAGCCCCAGGGCGGCAACAGATACGCAGTATTTT. As protein: CASSPRAATDTQYF. Filled out from reference TRBV7-7 and TRBJ2-3, the complete variable domain reads GAGVSQSPRYKVTKRGQDVTLRCDPISSHATLYWYQQALGQGPEFLTYFNYEAQPDKSGLPSDRFSAERPEGSISTLTIQRTEQRDSAMYRCASSPRAATDTQYFGPGTRLTVL.

This clone has only one observation. An end of the junction differs from the germline gene, which may be a read error. The chain recombines TRBV7-2 with TRBJ2-2; TRBD1 matches at 8 bases. The CDR3 extends over 13 amino acids. Germline CDR1 is SGHTA and CDR2 is FQGNSA. CDR3 loop: CAGRTGRAGELFF. CDR3 nucleotides: TGCGCTGGAAGGACAGGGCGGGCCGGGGAGCTGTTTTTT.

The gene calls are TRBV7-9 and TRBJ2-3; 8 bases match TRBD1. There are 17 residues in the CDR3. Trimming cost V 5 bases and J 4 bases; bases outside gene matches: 14. Germline V lookup: CDR1 SEHNR, CDR2 FQNEAQ (reference sequence). CDR3: CASSVDLRGRYPDTQYF. The CDR3 nucleotides read TGTGCCAGCAGCGTGGACCTCAGGGGGCGGTACCCAGATACGCAGTATTTT.

V and J are TRBV7-2 and TRBJ1-2; D is unclear. The CDR3 runs 13 residues. With 8 bases removed from V and 3 bases from J, the gap between germline ends came to 13 bases. The germline gives CDR1 SGHTA, CDR2 FQGNSA. CDR3 region: CASATYSDYGYTF. For the CDR3, the DNA is TGTGCCAGCGCAACATACAGCGACTATGGCTACACCTTC.

Worth noting for this clone: The identical CDR3 is also encoded by other nucleotide sequences in the sample. The chain joins TRBV28 to TRBJ1-2; D perhaps matches TRBD1 (6 bases). Germline V gene lookup returns CDR1 MDHEN and CDR2 SYDVKM. The CDR3 is 15 amino acids. Trimming took 4 bases from V and 3 from J, leaving 15 bases between them. The CDR3 loop is CASSYGEGGHYGYTF. The CDR3 DNA is TGTGCCAGCAGTTACGGGGAGGGGGGGCACTATGGCTACACCTTC.

The chain joins TRBV9 to TRBJ1-4, with a weak D call TRBD1 (6 bases). V dropped 4 bases and J dropped 5 bases, with 15 bases sitting between them. CDR3 length: 15 amino acids. CDR1 and CDR2 (germline): SGDLS, YYNGEE. The DNA for the CDR3 is TGTGCCAGCAGCCCCCGGGACAACCTAAATGAAAAACTGTTTTTT. Its protein is CASSPRDNLNEKLFF.

A single count supports this clone. The chain joins TRBV9 to TRBJ2-3; 8 bases line up with TRBD1. Germline V gene lookup returns CDR1 SGDLS and CDR2 YYNGEE. The CDR3 is made up of 14 amino acids. V trimming: 3 bases; J trimming: 6 bases; junction bases outside the gene matches: 6. The CDR3 here is CASSGGQGRDTQYF. CDR3 bases: TGTGCCAGCAGCGGCGGACAGGGCCGGGATACGCAGTATTTT.

This chain uses TRBV7-9 with TRBJ2-3; D perhaps matches TRBD2 (6 bases). This CDR3 contains 12 residues. Deletions cut 8 bases from V and 2 bases from J, with 8 bases between. Germline lookup yields CDR1 SEHNR and CDR2 FQNEAQ (reference sequence). Here the CDR3 reads CASGTYTDTQYF. Here the CDR3 DNA reads TGTGCCAGCGGGACTTACACAGATACGCAGTATTTT.

The chain carries TRBV23-1 and TRBJ2-4, with 7 bases identical to TRBD1. TRBV23-1 is placed among ORFs of uncertain function. Losses at the gene ends were 4 bases for V and 0 bases for J; bases not matched to a gene: 9. This CDR3 is built from 17 residues. The CDR3 DNA sequence: TGCGCCAGCAGTCGCCCGGGACAGTTTCTAGCCAAAAACATTCAGTACTTC. It yields the protein CASSRPGQFLAKNIQYF.

V gene TRBV6-5 combines with J gene TRBJ1-5; D gene ambiguous. CDR3 size: 14 residues. Germline V lookup: CDR1 MNHEY, CDR2 SVGAGI. The V gene lost 6 bases and the J gene lost 6 bases, with 15 bases spanning the gap. The CDR3 sequence is CASRISNEVQPQHF. In DNA form, the CDR3 reads TGTGCCAGCAGAATAAGTAATGAAGTTCAGCCCCAGCATTTT.

This sequence joins TRBV7-6 and TRBJ2-5, with 10 bases aligning to TRBD2. The junction had 7 bases not matched to a gene; V was cut back by 1 base and J by 5 bases. Per germline, CDR1 SGHVS and CDR2 FNYEAQ. This CDR3 has 16 amino acids. For the CDR3, the DNA is TGTGCCAGCAGCTTAGGCCAGCGGGGGGGCGGGGAGACCCAGTACTTC. Protein: CASSLGQRGGGETQYF.

The chain recombines TRBV7-2 with TRBJ2-5, with TRBD2 as a possible D gene (6 bases). Germline lookup yields CDR1 SGHTA and CDR2 FQGNSA. This CDR3 is 14 amino acids long. V shed 1 base and J shed 5 bases, with 11 bases lying between them. This CDR3 is CASSLGRGTETQYF. CDR3 DNA sequence: TGTGCCAGCAGCTTAGGGCGGGGTACGGAGACCCAGTACTTC.

The CDR3 bases are TGTGCCAGTAGTATAGGCATTAGAAACAATCAGCCCCAGCATTTT. Amino acids: CASSIGIRNNQPQHF. V and J are TRBV19 and TRBJ1-5; D ambiguous. From germline, CDR1 is LNHDA and CDR2 SQIVND (reference sequence). V shed 1 base and J shed 3 bases, with 10 bases lying between them. This CDR3 spans 15 amino acids. Together with reference TRBV19 and TRBJ1-5, the CDR3 gives the full variable domain: DGGITQSPKYLFRKEGQNVTLSCEQNLNHDAMYWYRQDPGQGLRLIYYSQIVNDFQKGDIAEGYSVSREKKESFPLTVTSAQKNPTAFYLCASSIGIRNNQPQHFGDGTRLSIL.

This clone was seen once. The CDR3 DNA follows: TGTGCCAGCAGTTTACCATCCAGGGGAAGCAATCAGCCCCAGCATTTT. Protein sequence: CASSLPSRGSNQPQHF. The chain links TRBV28 to TRBJ1-5, with D perhaps TRBD1 (6 bases). CDR1 MDHEN and CDR2 SYDVKM come from the germline V gene. The CDR3 is 16 amino acids. V was clipped by 2 bases and J by 1 base, with 12 bases between them.

The chain uses TRBV19 and TRBJ1-5; D remains ambiguous. There are 13 residues in the CDR3. The ends were cut back, 4 bases at V and 3 bases at J, with 7 bases in the middle. CDR1 is LNHDA and CDR2 is SQIVND in the germline V gene (reference sequence). The DNA of the CDR3 is TGTGCCAGTAGTAGTCAGAACAATCAGCCCCAGCATTTT. Translating gives CASSSQNNQPQHF.

The chain is built from TRBV6-5 and TRBJ2-3; a weak D match, TRBD1 (5 bases). This CDR3 has 15 residues. V lost 3 bases and J lost 3, with 13 bases in between. From germline, CDR1 is MNHEY and CDR2 SVGAGI. Here the CDR3 DNA reads TGTGCCAGCAGTTATGGGCAGGGATTAACAGATACGCAGTATTTT. Its protein is CASSYGQGLTDTQYF.